Listed below are T cell receptor beta chains from one sample, sequenced in a study of blood T cell repertoires in COVID-19. Sequencing was performed with immunoSEQ multiplex PCR; in TCRdb, only in-frame clones are kept and a portion is missing. The sample records around 200,000 clones, roughly 78% being singletons. Sequencing was carried out using peripheral blood. The receptors here all came from a woman older than 75 with active or convalescent COVID-19. CDR3s include the opening cysteine and the closing phenylalanine or tryptophan.

V gene,J gene,CDR3 protein
TRBV2,TRBJ1-6,CASSGTRSSYNSPLHF
TRBV28,TRBJ2-3,CASSPPAGGITDTQYF
TRBV5-8,TRBJ2-7,CASSLFRGGSSYEQYF
TRBV3-1/TRBV3-2,TRBJ1-2,CASSQADSAYTF
TRBV4-2,TRBJ2-7,CASSQDYESEQYF
TRBV29-1,TRBJ1-2,CSVEDYVTSGYTF
TRBV5-6,TRBJ1-6,CASSTRTGKDSPLHF
TRBV2,TRBJ2-5,CASQEDERGPQGTQYF
TRBV6-5,TRBJ1-4,CARDRGAGKLFF
TRBV10-3,TRBJ1-4,CAISESPLSMGQVKEKLFF
TRBV10-2,TRBJ2-3,CASNQRSTDTQYF
TRBV7-8,TRBJ2-6,CASSLAWPGQGSGANVLTF
TRBV14,TRBJ2-7,CASSVGGEGDFYEQYF
TRBV2,TRBJ2-7,CASGSGGLYEQYF
TRBV19,TRBJ1-5,CASTEQGGVGEPQHF
TRBV6-2/TRBV6-3,TRBJ2-4,CASSYSQGAKNIQYF
TRBV18,TRBJ2-2,CASSLNTGELFF
TRBV12-3/TRBV12-4,TRBJ2-4,CASREVAKNIQYF
TRBV7-2,TRBJ2-7,CASSTLAGGPDEQYF
TRBV28,TRBJ2-1,CASSDPATGQFF
TRBV3-1/TRBV3-2,TRBJ2-7,CASSAPGTSNEQYF
TRBV21-1,TRBJ1-2,CASKTAGTGPTAGYGYTF
TRBV6-5,TRBJ1-2,CASSYSGVPVGYTF
TRBV3-1/TRBV3-2,TRBJ2-2,CASSQVRGGTGELFF
TRBV24-1,TRBJ1-2,CATSDSKTGRANYGYTF
TRBV28,TRBJ1-6,CASSRDNVSPLHF
TRBV5-5,TRBJ2-3,CASSLQGADTQYF
TRBV10-3,TRBJ1-1,CAISDMVSINTEAFF
TRBV5-1,TRBJ1-2,CASSWGVSYGYTF
TRBV28,TRBJ2-5,CASSSMGGQETQYF
TRBV11-3,TRBJ2-7,CASSKNSGTGGVFDEQYF
TRBV7-9,TRBJ2-1,CASSEPTSGVAEQFF
TRBV2,TRBJ1-2,CARDFEGSKGYTF
TRBV28,TRBJ2-7,CASSSSGTGFYEQYF
TRBV11-2,TRBJ1-1,CASSYRSTENTEAFF
TRBV14,TRBJ1-6,CASSSGTRNSPLHF
TRBV10-3,TRBJ2-5,CAARPSGARGETQYF
TRBV30,TRBJ1-1,CAWSGHSNTEAFF
TRBV5-6,TRBJ2-1,CASSLVGGEEQFF
TRBV4-2,TRBJ2-5,CASSQDLAGGQGETQYF
TRBV5-1,TRBJ1-1,CASWTGTGGDEAFF
TRBV24-1,TRBJ2-2,CATSDSPRQGWGTGELFF
TRBV6-5,TRBJ2-2,CASIGRGLTGELFF
TRBV19,TRBJ1-3,CATSGTRSSGNTIYF
TRBV9,TRBJ1-2,CASSVAGSNYGYTF